Below are 26 T cell receptor beta chains sequenced from a single sample in a study of CD8 T cells in ankylosing spondylitis. General study results and limits: Made up of 7 to 9 highly homologous variants, a TCR beta motif appeared characteristic of ankylosing spondylitis blood.

MiXCR, run by TCRdb on the 5' RACE reads, gives a single entry per CDR3 protein. The table lists 700,000 to 1,000,000 distinct CDR3 sequences, roughly 10% of them singletons. Antigens for these TCRs are unknown. Sequencing was carried out using blood, either unsorted or a sorted T cell fraction (not recorded which). The origin of the receptors is a male donor with ankylosing spondylitis.

At least ten counts were recorded for this clonotype. The CDR3 spells CASSQGPGRTYEQYF. The CDR3, as DNA: TGTGCCAGCAGCCAAGGTCCGGGAAGAACCTACGAGCAGTACTTC. The chain is built from TRBV5-5 and TRBJ2-7, with D possibly matching TRBD2 (5 bases). CDR3 length equals 15 residues. The germline V gene encodes CDR1 SGHKS and CDR2 YYEKEE (reference sequence). The V gene lost 4 bases and the J gene lost 2 bases, with 16 bases spanning the gap.

This sequence joins TRBV7-2 and TRBJ2-1; 9 nucleotides align to TRBD2. CDR3 size: 16 residues. Germline trimming cut 3 bases from V and 3 bases from J; bases unmatched to any gene: 6. Germline V CDR1 and CDR2: SGHTA, FQGNSA. DNA for the CDR3: TGTGCCAGCAGCTTCGCCCCTAGCGGGATCTACAATGAGCAGTTCTTC. Translation gives CASSFAPSGIYNEQFF.

This clonotype was seen more than once but under ten times. The chain links TRBV29-1 to TRBJ2-3, with 10 bases fitting TRBD2. Germline V gene data show CDR1 as SQVTM and CDR2 as ANQGSEA. The CDR3 length is 19 residues. The CDR3: CTYEGGSGRPSSSTDTQYF. In nucleotides, the CDR3 is TGCACCTACGAAGGGGGTAGCGGGAGGCCCTCCTCTAGCACAGATACGCAGTATTTT.

This clonotype was seen only a few times. V is TRBV6-1 and J is TRBJ1-2, with 12 bases identical to TRBD1. V lost 6 bases and J lost 8; bases outside the gene matches: 10. From germline, CDR1 is MNHNS and CDR2 SASEGT. CDR3 length: 15 residues. Here the CDR3 reads CASRTTPGTGGGYTF. The DNA of the CDR3 is TGTGCCAGCAGAACCACACCCGGGACAGGGGGCGGCTACACCTTC.

This clonotype came up many times. The V call is TRBV5-1, the J call TRBJ1-1, with a weak D call TRBD1 (5 bases). The germline V gene encodes CDR1 SGHRS and CDR2 YFSETQ. The CDR3 runs to 15 residues. Trimming cost V 4 bases and J 6 bases, with 19 bases left between them. The CDR3 bases are TGCGCCAGCAGCCTGGGGGGACCCCGGGGGGCTGAAGCTTTCTTT. Its translation is CASSLGGPRGAEAFF. Complete variable domain (other parts from reference TRBV5-1 and TRBJ1-1): KAGVTQTPRYLIKTRGQQVTLSCSPISGHRSVSWYQQTPGQGLQFLFEYFSETQRNKGNFPGRFSGRQFSNSRSEMNVSTLELGDSALYLCASSLGGPRGAEAFFGQGTRLTVV.

A few counts support this clonotype. CDR3 sequence (DNA): TGCAGTGGGACCAGGACAGTGAACAATGAGCAGTTCTTC. This encodes CSGTRTVNNEQFF. V usage is TRBV20-1 and J usage is TRBJ2-1; perhaps TRBD1 as D (6 bases). V was cut by 7 bases and J by 5 bases, with 15 bases left in between. Germline V gene lookup returns CDR1 DFQATT and CDR2 SNEGSKA (reference sequence). This CDR3 has 13 residues.

The chain couples TRBV3-1 to TRBJ2-7; TRBD2 matches at 8 bases. The CDR3 spans 15 residues. Germline trimming cut 2 bases from V and 4 bases from J; bases unmatched to any gene: 7. The germline gives CDR1 LGHDT, CDR2 YNNKEL (reference sequence). Here the CDR3 reads CASSQNPGGRYEQYF. The DNA for the CDR3 is TGTGCCAGCAGCCAAAACCCGGGAGGGCGTTACGAGCAGTACTTC.

This clonotype was detected a few times. The DNA for the CDR3 is TGCAGTGCTAGAGGCAAAGCGGAACTGCAAGAGACCCAGTACTTC. Protein: CSARGKAELQETQYF. J is TRBJ2-5 and V is TRBV20-1, with a tentative D call TRBD2 (5 bases). This CDR3 is built from 15 residues. V lost 1 base to trimming and J lost 2 bases, with 14 bases between them. Germline loops: CDR1 DFQATT, CDR2 SNEGSKA (reference sequence).

This clonotype was picked up a small number of times. CDR3 protein: CSARSAMNTEAFF. In DNA form, the CDR3 reads TGCAGTGCTAGGTCCGCGATGAACACTGAAGCTTTCTTT. This sequence joins TRBV20-1 and TRBJ1-1, with D unresolved. The CDR3 has 13 residues. Trimming took off 3 bases at V and 0 bases at J, with 8 bases between the two ends. Germline V gene lookup returns CDR1 DFQATT and CDR2 SNEGSKA (reference sequence).

This clonotype turned up a few times. The V call is TRBV20-1, the J call TRBJ2-7; 8 bases fit TRBD2. Germline values: CDR1 DFQATT, CDR2 SNEGSKA (reference sequence). There are 14 residues in the CDR3. Losses at the gene ends were 2 bases for V and 4 bases for J; bases not matched to a gene: 7. The DNA for the CDR3 is TGCAGTGCTAGATCCGCTAGCGGGTCTTACGAGCAGTACTTC. It encodes CSARSASGSYEQYF.

The V call is TRBV7-2, the J call TRBJ1-1; D not resolved. Deletions cut 0 bases from V and 7 bases from J, with 9 bases between. The CDR3 is 13 residues long. Looked up from germline, CDR1 is SGHTA and CDR2 is FQGNSA. CDR3 coding DNA: TGTGCCAGCAGCTTAGCGTTGCAGAGTGAAGCTTTCTTT. This sequence encodes CASSLALQSEAFF.

This clonotype was observed a handful of times. The rearrangement joins TRBV4-3 to TRBJ1-2; the D gene is possibly TRBD1 (6 bases). Germline values: CDR1 LGHNA, CDR2 YSLEER. Trimming removed 0 bases from V and 4 bases from J, with 15 bases in between. The CDR3 covers 16 residues. CDR3 coding DNA: TGCGCCAGCAGCCAAGAATCTCTGGGAGGGGGCTATGGCTACACCTTC. This codes for CASSQESLGGGYGYTF.

There are many counts of this clonotype. The rearrangement uses TRBV15 and TRBJ2-2; tentative D call: TRBD1 (5 bases). Trimming shortened V by 5 bases and J by 4 bases, and 11 bases separated the two germline ends. This CDR3 contains 14 residues. The germline V gene encodes CDR1 LNHNV and CDR2 YYDKDF (reference sequence). CDR3 region: CATSGWGGTGELFF. CDR3 nucleotide sequence: TGTGCCACCAGCGGCTGGGGCGGCACCGGGGAGCTGTTTTTT. The complete variable domain, with remaining parts taken from reference TRBV15 and TRBJ2-2, reads DAMVIQNPRYQVTQFGKPVTLSCSQTLNHNVMYWYQQKSSQAPKLLFHYYDKDFNNEADTPDNFQSRRPNTSFCFLDIRSPGLGDTAMYLCATSGWGGTGELFFGEGSRLTVL.

This clonotype was picked up a small number of times. This chain links TRBV20-1 with TRBJ1-1, with 8 bases aligning to TRBD1. The V and J ends lost 8 bases and 8 bases, in that order; junction bases with no gene match: 10. CDR1 is DFQATT and CDR2 is SNEGSKA in the germline V gene (reference sequence). The CDR3 is made up of 12 amino acids. CDR3 loop: CSYQGAKIEAFF. CDR3 sequence (DNA): TGCAGTTATCAGGGGGCCAAAATAGAAGCTTTCTTT.

This clonotype was picked up a small number of times. The V gene is TRBV7-2, the J gene TRBJ1-5; 9 bases are shared with TRBD1. The CDR3 sequence is 14 residues long. V was clipped by 3 bases and J by 5 bases; unmatched bases: 2. From germline, CDR1 is SGHTA and CDR2 FQGNSA. The CDR3 coding sequence is TGTGCCAGCAGCTTCGACAGGGGGGATCAGCCCCAGCATTTT. This codes for CASSFDRGDQPQHF. The full variable domain, its missing parts supplied by reference TRBV7-2 and TRBJ1-5, is GAGVSQSPSNKVTEKGKDVELRCDPISGHTALYWYRQSLGQGLEFLIYFQGNSAPDKSGLPSDRFSAERTGGSVSTLTIQRTQQEDSAVYLCASSFDRGDQPQHFGDGTRLSIL.

Ten or more counts support this clonotype. This chain joins TRBV4-2 and TRBJ2-7, with TRBD2 matching 7 bases. The germline V gene encodes CDR1 LGHNA and CDR2 YNFKEQ. The CDR3 contains 14 residues. V lost 0 bases and J lost 6; bases outside the gene matches: 5. CDR3: CASSQETGGREQYF. CDR3 DNA sequence: TGTGCCAGCAGCCAAGAGACGGGGGGACGCGAGCAGTACTTC.

This clonotype was counted a few times. The J gene is TRBJ2-3, the V gene TRBV20-1, with 7 positions matching TRBD1. V trimming: 5 bases; J trimming: 8 bases; junction bases outside the gene matches: 7. CDR1 and CDR2 (germline): DFQATT, SNEGSKA (reference sequence). This CDR3 is built from 12 residues. The CDR3 loop is CSADRVGRTQYF. The CDR3 coding sequence is TGCAGTGCTGACAGGGTCGGTCGTACGCAGTATTTT.

The chain combines TRBV7-9 with TRBJ2-3; 13 bases align to TRBD2. V was clipped by 2 bases and J by 4 bases; unmatched bases: 6. This CDR3 comprises 17 residues. Germline V gene lookup returns CDR1 SEHNR and CDR2 FQNEAQ (reference sequence). This CDR3 reads CASSLNRLAGGSDTQYF. For the CDR3, the DNA is TGTGCCAGCAGCTTAAATCGACTAGCGGGGGGATCAGATACGCAGTATTTT.

This clonotype has at least ten counts. The gene calls are TRBV20-1 and TRBJ1-1, with TRBD1 as a possible D gene (5 bases). Germline V gene data show CDR1 as DFQATT and CDR2 as SNEGSKA (reference sequence). V gave up 6 bases and J gave up 1 base, with 18 bases separating them. The CDR3 spans 15 residues. CDR3 region: CSALKTYGGNTEAFF. The CDR3 region has the DNA TGCAGTGCCCTAAAAACCTACGGGGGGAACACTGAAGCTTTCTTT.

The chain combines TRBV5-5 with TRBJ1-2, with unresolved D. In germline, CDR1 is SGHKS, CDR2 YYEKEE (reference sequence). The CDR3 sequence is 15 residues long. Trimming stripped 4 bases from V and 4 bases from J, with 17 bases between. CDR3 protein: CASSPRFQAPYGYTF. DNA of the CDR3: TGTGCCAGCAGCCCCAGGTTTCAGGCACCCTATGGCTACACCTTC.

This clonotype was observed many times. The CDR3: CAIRDGAQPQHF. CDR3 DNA sequence: TGTGCCATCAGGGACGGGGCCCAGCCCCAGCATTTT. J is TRBJ1-5 and V is TRBV10-3, with D tentatively TRBD1 (5 bases). The germline gives CDR1 ENHRY, CDR2 SYGVKD. V was pared by 6 bases and J by 7 bases, with 10 bases between. The CDR3 length is 12 residues.

The genes are TRBV7-2 and TRBJ2-5; TRBD2 agrees at 10 bases. Germline V gene lookup returns CDR1 SGHTA and CDR2 FQGNSA. CDR3 length: 17 amino acids. V lost 0 bases to trimming and J lost 6 bases; unmatched junction nucleotides: 10. The CDR3 sequence: CASSLAWSGGAKKTQYF. DNA for the CDR3: TGTGCCAGCAGCTTAGCCTGGAGCGGGGGGGCCAAAAAGACCCAGTACTTC.

The chain joins TRBV6-2 or TRBV6-3 to TRBJ2-1; 10 nucleotides agree with TRBD1. In germline, CDR1 is MNHEY, CDR2 SVGEGT. J lost 5 bases, V lost 8 bases, and 9 bases had no gene match. This CDR3 is built from 15 residues. As DNA, the CDR3 is TGTGCCAGCGGGAGGGACAGGGGCTCGGACAATGAGCAGTTCTTC. Protein: CASGRDRGSDNEQFF.

CDR3 sequence: CASSSLTGASGEQYF. The CDR3 coding sequence is TGTGCCAGCAGCTCCCTTACAGGGGCCTCGGGCGAGCAGTACTTC. J is TRBJ2-7 and V is TRBV7-6; 7 bases map to TRBD1. The CDR3 totals 15 residues. The junction had 12 bases not matched to a gene; V was cut back by 4 bases and J by 6 bases. Germline CDR1 and CDR2: SGHVS and FNYEAQ.

This clonotype was counted between two and nine times. This chain connects TRBV5-1 to TRBJ2-1; 11 nucleotides line up with TRBD2. From germline, CDR1 is SGHRS and CDR2 YFSETQ. This CDR3 region has 16 residues. J gave up 7 bases and V 4 bases, and 10 bases lay outside the gene matches. DNA of the CDR3: TGCGCCAGCAGCCCACCACTAGCGGGAGTGTTAAATGAGCAGTTCTTC. Translated, it gives CASSPPLAGVLNEQFF. Based on the CDR3 plus reference TRBV5-1 and TRBJ2-1, the full variable domain is KAGVTQTPRYLIKTRGQQVTLSCSPISGHRSVSWYQQTPGQGLQFLFEYFSETQRNKGNFPGRFSGRQFSNSRSEMNVSTLELGDSALYLCASSPPLAGVLNEQFFGPGTRLTVL.

This sequence joins TRBV18 and TRBJ2-5; no clear D gene. Germline V gene data show CDR1 as KGHSH and CDR2 as LQKENI. The ends were cut back, 2 bases at V and 7 bases at J, with 14 bases in the middle. The CDR3 sequence is 14 residues long. CDR3 DNA sequence: TGTGCCAGCTCACCAGTGCCTAATTGGGGGACCCAGTACTTC. This codes for CASSPVPNWGTQYF.